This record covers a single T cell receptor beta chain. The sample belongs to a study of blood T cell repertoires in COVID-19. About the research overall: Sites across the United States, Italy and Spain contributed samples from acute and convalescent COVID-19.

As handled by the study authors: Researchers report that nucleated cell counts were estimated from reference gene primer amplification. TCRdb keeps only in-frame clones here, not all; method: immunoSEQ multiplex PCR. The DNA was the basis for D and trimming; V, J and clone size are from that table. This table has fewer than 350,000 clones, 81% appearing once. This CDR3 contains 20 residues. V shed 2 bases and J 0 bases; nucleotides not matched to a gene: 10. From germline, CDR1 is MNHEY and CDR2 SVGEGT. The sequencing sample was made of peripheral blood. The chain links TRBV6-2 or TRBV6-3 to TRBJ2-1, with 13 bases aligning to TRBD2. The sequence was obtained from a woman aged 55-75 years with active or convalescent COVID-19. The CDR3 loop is CASSYVLLAGGTGSYNEQFF. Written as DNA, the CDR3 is TGTGCCAGCAGTTACGTGTTACTAGCGGGAGGGACAGGCTCCTACAATGAGCAGTTCTTC.